This T cell receptor beta chain was observed in a study of T cell repertoires in cytomegalovirus infection. The study's findings and limits: Carriers of CMV and the relevant HLA type were discriminated by public TCR beta frequency. In two of eight donors, the top clonotype was HLA-C-restricted CMV-specific.

This clonotype has more than one count but fewer than ten. Its antigen is not known. TCRdb reprocessed the reads with MiXCR, giving one entry per CDR3 protein. The sample yields 740,000 or so distinct CDR3 sequences, about a third seen once. The CDR3 is made up of 17 amino acids. Trimming cost V 3 bases and J 4 bases, with 24 bases left between them. CDR1 and CDR2 (germline): SQVTM, ANQGSEA. Sequenced sample: PBMCs. The TCR originated in a human donor in good health (CMV status not recorded). Some clones in this sample may be carry-over from other donors' samples. This chain links TRBV29-1 with TRBJ1-2; D gene unclear. The CDR3 loop is CSVDIGLPPEYLYGYTF. CDR3 coding DNA: TGCAGCGTTGATATAGGATTACCCCCAGAATACCTCTATGGCTACACCTTC. Full variable domain (rest looked up from reference TRBV29-1 and TRBJ1-2): SAVISQKPSRDICQRGTSLTIQCQVDSQVTMMFWYRQQPGQSLTLIATANQGSEATYESGFVIDKFPISRPNLTFSTLTVSNMSPEDSSIYLCSVDIGLPPEYLYGYTFGSGTRLTVV.